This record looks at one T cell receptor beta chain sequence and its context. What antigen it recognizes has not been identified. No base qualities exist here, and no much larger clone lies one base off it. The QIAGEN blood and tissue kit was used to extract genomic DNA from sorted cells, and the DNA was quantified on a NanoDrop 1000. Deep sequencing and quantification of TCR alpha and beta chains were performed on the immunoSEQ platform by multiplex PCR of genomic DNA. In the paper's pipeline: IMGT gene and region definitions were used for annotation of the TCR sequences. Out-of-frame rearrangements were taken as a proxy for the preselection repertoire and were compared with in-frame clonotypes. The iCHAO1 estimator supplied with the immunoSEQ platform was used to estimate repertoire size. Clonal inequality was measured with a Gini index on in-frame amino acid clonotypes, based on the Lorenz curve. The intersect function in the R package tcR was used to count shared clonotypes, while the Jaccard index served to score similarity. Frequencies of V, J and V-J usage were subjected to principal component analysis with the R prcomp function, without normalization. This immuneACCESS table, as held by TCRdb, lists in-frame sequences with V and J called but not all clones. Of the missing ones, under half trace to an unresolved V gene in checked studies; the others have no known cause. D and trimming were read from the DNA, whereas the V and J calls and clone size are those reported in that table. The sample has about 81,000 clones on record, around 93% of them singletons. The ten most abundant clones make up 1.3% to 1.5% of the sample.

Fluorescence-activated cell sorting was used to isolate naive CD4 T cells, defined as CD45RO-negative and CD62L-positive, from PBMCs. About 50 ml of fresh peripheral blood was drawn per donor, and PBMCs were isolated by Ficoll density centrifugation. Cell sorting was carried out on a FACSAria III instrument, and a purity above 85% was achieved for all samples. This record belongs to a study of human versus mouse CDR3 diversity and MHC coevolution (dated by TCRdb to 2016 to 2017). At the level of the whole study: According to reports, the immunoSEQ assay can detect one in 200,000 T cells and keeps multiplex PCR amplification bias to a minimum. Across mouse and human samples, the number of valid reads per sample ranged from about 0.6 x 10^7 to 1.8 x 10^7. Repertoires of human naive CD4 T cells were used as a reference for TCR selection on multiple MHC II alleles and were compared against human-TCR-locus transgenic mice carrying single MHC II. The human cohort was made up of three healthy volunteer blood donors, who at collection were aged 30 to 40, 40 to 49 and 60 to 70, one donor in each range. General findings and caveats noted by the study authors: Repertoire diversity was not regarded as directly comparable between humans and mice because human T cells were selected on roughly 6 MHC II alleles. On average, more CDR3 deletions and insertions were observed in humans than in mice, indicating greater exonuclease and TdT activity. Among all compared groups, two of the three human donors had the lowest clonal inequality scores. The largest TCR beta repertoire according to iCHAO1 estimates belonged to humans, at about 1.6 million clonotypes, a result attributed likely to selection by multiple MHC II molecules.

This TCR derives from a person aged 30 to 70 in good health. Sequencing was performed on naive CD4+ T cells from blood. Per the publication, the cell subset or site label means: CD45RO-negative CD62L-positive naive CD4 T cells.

The CDR3 protein sequence reads: CASSTIQALSYNEQFF. The DNA sequence is TGTGCCAGCAGCACTATCCAAGCACTCTCCTACAATGAGCAGTTCTTC. The chain joins TRBV5-4 to TRBJ2-1; the D gene is not confidently resolved. Including cysteine and phenylalanine, the CDR3 has 16 amino acids. Only the CDR3 DNA is retained, 48 bases long and in frame from the first base. Relative to germline, V is 4 bases shorter and J is 0 bases shorter, with 14 bases between their ends. Taken from the germline V gene (reference sequence), the CDR1 and CDR2 loops are SGHNT and YYREEE.